This TCR beta chain appears in the sequencing data of a study of blood T cell repertoires in COVID-19. Using immunoSEQ multiplex PCR, the repertoire was profiled, and TCRdb retains in-frame clones only, with some absent. This sample has approximately 210,000 clones; less than 90% occur once, and the top ten carry roughly 0.69%. Germline CDR1 and CDR2: LNHDA and SQIVND (reference sequence). J was trimmed by 2 bases and V by 9 bases; bases with no gene match: 6. CDR3 length: 15 amino acids. Sequencing was carried out using peripheral blood. The chain carries TRBV19 and TRBJ1-3; 11 nucleotides line up with TRBD1. This TCR derives from a man aged 40-50 years with acute or convalescent COVID-19. CDR3 sequence: CASGQGAVTGNTIYF. The CDR3 nucleotides are TGTGCCAGCGGACAGGGGGCCGTCACTGGAAACACCATATATTTT.